The present entry profiles one T cell receptor (beta chain) with its context. TCRdb reprocessed the 5' RACE reads with MiXCR, giving one entry per CDR3 protein. The profile covers fewer than 900,000 distinct CDR3 sequences, with roughly 18% appearing a single time and around 13% taken by the ten largest. The sample comes from a study of identical twins. CDR1 is SGHDN, CDR2 FVKESK, per germline. Trimming cost V 4 bases and J 8 bases; bases outside gene matches: 5. The CDR3 is 13 amino acids. These data are also associated with another study on T cells expressing NK-cell markers. That source notes: Four donors likewise had their CD3+CD56-NKG2C+ fraction led by these clonotypes.

The sequenced material came from PBMCs. This sequence was found in a woman younger than 30 in good health. This chain connects TRBV14 to TRBJ1-2; 9 bases are shared with TRBD1. The CDR3 sequence is CASSLGTGKGYTF. The CDR3 DNA is TGTGCCAGCAGCCTCGGGACAGGGAAGGGCTACACCTTC.